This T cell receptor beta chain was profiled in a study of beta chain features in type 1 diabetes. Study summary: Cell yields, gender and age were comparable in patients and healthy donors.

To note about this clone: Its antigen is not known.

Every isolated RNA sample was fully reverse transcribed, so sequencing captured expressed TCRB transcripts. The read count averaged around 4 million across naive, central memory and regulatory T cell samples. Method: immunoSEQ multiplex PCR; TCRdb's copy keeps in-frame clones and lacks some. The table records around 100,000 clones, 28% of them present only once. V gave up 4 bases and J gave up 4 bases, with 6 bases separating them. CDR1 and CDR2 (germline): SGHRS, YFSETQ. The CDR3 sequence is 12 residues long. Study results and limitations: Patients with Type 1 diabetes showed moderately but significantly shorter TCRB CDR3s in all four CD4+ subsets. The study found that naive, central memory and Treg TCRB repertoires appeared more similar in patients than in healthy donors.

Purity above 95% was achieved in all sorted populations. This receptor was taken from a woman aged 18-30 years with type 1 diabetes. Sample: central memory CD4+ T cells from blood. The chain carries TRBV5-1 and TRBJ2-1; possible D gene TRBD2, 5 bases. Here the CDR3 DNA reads TGCGCCAGCAGCCGGGATTACAATGAGCAGTTCTTC. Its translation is CASSRDYNEQFF.